One and the same sample provided the 20 T cell receptor beta chains below, sequenced in a study of shared T cell receptors in the human thymus. Profiled with immunoSEQ multiplex PCR; TCRdb holds only in-frame clones, not every one. This table holds about 710,000 clones, more than 70% found once. These sequences were also reported in another study, on human thymus T cells.

Sequenced material: thymocytes. The source is a boy in the first two years of life with a congenital heart defect.

The V gene is TRBV30, the J gene TRBJ1-1; 9 positions agree with TRBD1. The CDR3 is 13 amino acids. The germline V gene has CDR1 GTSNPN and CDR2 SVGIG (reference sequence). J lost 6 bases, V lost 5 bases, and 7 bases had no gene match. The CDR3 bases are TGTGCCTGGCAGGACAGGGGATCCCCTGAAGCTTTCTTT. Translating it yields CAWQDRGSPEAFF.

This clone was picked up a small number of times. This chain links TRBV29-1 with TRBJ1-1; possible D gene TRBD1, 6 bases. Trimming shortened V by 5 bases and J by 3 bases, and 10 bases separated the two germline ends. CDR1 and CDR2 from the germline V gene are SQVTM and ANQGSEA. This CDR3 spans 12 amino acids. This CDR3 reads CSVSPGDTEAFF. The CDR3 DNA reads as TGCAGCGTTTCCCCAGGGGACACTGAAGCTTTCTTT.

The V and J genes are TRBV7-2 and TRBJ2-5; 15 bases are shared with TRBD2. There are 16 residues in the CDR3. CDR1 is SGHTA, CDR2 FQGNSA, per germline. J was trimmed by 5 bases and V by 5 bases; bases with no gene match: 6. This chain's CDR3 is CASSEGLAGGGETQYF. For the CDR3, the DNA is TGTGCCAGCAGCGAGGGACTAGCGGGGGGAGGGGAGACCCAGTACTTC.

J is TRBJ2-7 and V is TRBV28; 7 positions agree with TRBD1. Germline CDR1 MDHEN, CDR2 SYDVKM. The CDR3 is made up of 17 amino acids. V lost 2 bases, J lost 4 bases, and 14 bases stayed unmatched. The CDR3 DNA sequence: TGTGCCAGCAGTTTACTCTCTACAGGGGCCGAGCGGTACGAGCAGTACTTC. Protein product: CASSLLSTGAERYEQYF. The complete variable domain, with remaining parts taken from reference TRBV28 and TRBJ2-7, reads DVKVTQSSRYLVKRTGEKVFLECVQDMDHENMFWYRQDPGLGLRLIYFSYDVKMKEKGDIPEGYSVSREKKERFSLILESASTNQTSMYLCASSLLSTGAERYEQYFGPGTRLTVT.

This chain uses TRBV28 with TRBJ1-5; 7 bases fit TRBD1. The junction had 10 bases not matched to a gene; V was cut back by 5 bases and J by 6 bases. Germline assignment: CDR1 MDHEN and CDR2 SYDVKM. This CDR3 has 15 residues. The CDR3 sequence is CASSHRTGSSQPQHF. In DNA form, the CDR3 reads TGTGCCAGCAGTCACAGGACAGGATCGAGTCAGCCCCAGCATTTT.

The chain carries TRBV30 and TRBJ2-6; 9 bases fit TRBD1. The length of the CDR3 is 19 residues. Trimming took 4 bases from V and 4 from J; bases not matched to a gene: 17. Germline CDR1 reads GTSNPN; CDR2 reads SVGIG (reference sequence). The CDR3 nucleotides read TGTGCCTGGATTGGGTCTCCGAAACAGGGGGCGCCCGGGGCCAACGTCCTGACTTTC. Its translation is CAWIGSPKQGAPGANVLTF.

The CDR3 loop reads CANPGGYGYTF. The DNA for the CDR3 is TGTGCCAACCCAGGGGGCTATGGCTACACCTTC. This chain connects TRBV27 to TRBJ1-2; 7 positions agree with TRBD1. Trimming cost V 10 bases and J 4 bases; bases outside gene matches: 3. Germline loops: CDR1 MNHEY, CDR2 SMNVEV (reference sequence). This CDR3 is 11 amino acids long.

The chain carries TRBV7-6 and TRBJ2-2; D is possibly TRBD2 (6 bases). Germline V lookup: CDR1 SGHVS, CDR2 FNYEAQ. V dropped 2 bases and J dropped 2 bases, with 12 bases sitting between them. This CDR3 region has 16 residues. CDR3 nucleotide sequence: TGTGCCAGCAGCTTACGGGAGAACCCTAACACCGGGGAGCTGTTTTTT. It codes for CASSLRENPNTGELFF.

The genes are TRBV19 and TRBJ1-5, with TRBD1 matching over 7 bases. CDR1 and CDR2 from the germline V gene are LNHDA and SQIVND (reference sequence). The CDR3 extends over 15 amino acids. J gave up 5 bases and V 4 bases, and 8 bases lay outside the gene matches. The CDR3 region is CASSTDRNLHQPQHF. CDR3 DNA sequence: TGTGCCAGTAGTACGGACAGGAACCTACATCAGCCCCAGCATTTT.

The chain has TRBV10-1 and TRBJ2-3; no clear D gene. Germline V CDR1 and CDR2: WNHNN, SYGVQD (reference sequence). The CDR3 consists of 14 residues. With 3 bases removed from V and 6 bases from J, the gap between germline ends came to 13 bases. The CDR3 loop is CASSDTILADTQYF. The CDR3 nucleotides are TGCGCCAGCAGTGATACTATTCTCGCCGATACGCAGTATTTT.

This CDR3 reads CASSQGRQGPLLMNTEAFF. As DNA, the CDR3 is TGCGCCAGCAGCCAAGGTAGACAGGGCCCTCTACTTATGAACACTGAAGCTTTCTTT. J is TRBJ1-1 and V is TRBV4-3, with 7 positions matching TRBD1. V shed 1 base, J shed 0 bases, and the junction held 14 bases outside the gene matches. The CDR3 is made up of 19 amino acids. Germline loops: CDR1 LGHNA, CDR2 YSLEER.

The chain uses TRBV30 and TRBJ2-4; 15 nucleotides line up with TRBD2. CDR1 and CDR2 (germline): GTSNPN, SVGIG (reference sequence). V was clipped by 2 bases and J by 2 bases; unmatched bases: 16. The CDR3 is 21 amino acids. The CDR3 DNA reads TGTGCCTGGAGTCTTTCCTTGCCGGGACTAGCGGGGGGCCTGACCAAAAACATTCAGTACTTC. It encodes CAWSLSLPGLAGGLTKNIQYF.

V gene TRBV19 combines with J gene TRBJ1-2; D gene uncertain. The CDR3 runs 11 residues. The germline V gene has CDR1 LNHDA and CDR2 SQIVND (reference sequence). V was clipped by 8 bases and J by 6 bases, with 10 bases between them. CDR3 sequence reads: CASHESHGYTF. In DNA, the CDR3 is TGTGCCAGTCACGAGAGTCATGGCTACACCTTC. Full variable domain (missing parts from reference TRBV19 and TRBJ1-2): DGGITQSPKYLFRKEGQNVTLSCEQNLNHDAMYWYRQDPGQGLRLIYYSQIVNDFQKGDIAEGYSVSREKKESFPLTVTSAQKNPTAFYLCASHESHGYTFGSGTRLTVV.

The chain employs TRBV4-3 and TRBJ1-5; D unresolved. Germline V lookup: CDR1 LGHNA, CDR2 YSLEER. The CDR3 is made up of 14 amino acids. Between the trimmed V and J ends, which lost 0 bases and 5 bases, there was a span of 8 bases. In nucleotides, the CDR3 is TGCGCCAGCAGCCAAGATCGAGCCGATCAGCCCCAGCATTTT. Its translation is CASSQDRADQPQHF.

The table lists this clone with a few counts. The chain has TRBV28 and TRBJ1-3; D remains unclear. Trimming took off 11 bases at V and 0 bases at J, with 14 bases between the two ends. CDR3 size: 14 residues. CDR1 and CDR2 (germline): MDHEN, SYDVKM. DNA of the CDR3: TGTGCCGTCCAGACTTCTCTCTCTGGAAACACCATATATTTT. Protein sequence: CAVQTSLSGNTIYF.

Only one count was recorded for this clone. The CDR3 loop is CASSPGGGRWYEQYF. Written as DNA, the CDR3 is TGTGCCAGCAGCCCAGGCGGGGGGCGATGGTACGAGCAGTACTTC. The chain joins TRBV14 to TRBJ2-7; 8 bases match TRBD2. CDR1 is SGHDN, CDR2 FVKESK, per germline. The V and J ends lost 4 bases and 4 bases, in that order; junction bases with no gene match: 9. This CDR3 is 15 amino acids long.

The chain combines TRBV10-2 with TRBJ1-1; the D gene is possibly TRBD1 (5 bases). The CDR3 spans 13 residues. With 7 bases removed from V and 4 bases from J, the gap between germline ends came to 13 bases. The germline V gene encodes CDR1 WSHSY and CDR2 SAAADI. CDR3 bases: TGCGCCAGCAAGGGCAGGGAGGGCACTGAAGCTTTCTTT. This sequence encodes CASKGREGTEAFF.

The rearrangement uses TRBV7-9 and TRBJ2-2, with D possibly matching TRBD2 (6 bases). CDR1 is SEHNR and CDR2 is FQNEAQ in the germline V gene (reference sequence). The CDR3 is 17 residues long. Between the trimmed V and J ends, which lost 2 bases and 2 bases, there was a span of 15 bases. The CDR3 bases are TGTGCCAGCAGCTTACCGGTATCTAGCGAAAACACCGGGGAGCTGTTTTTT. Encoded protein: CASSLPVSSENTGELFF.

This clone occurred a few times. The rearrangement joins TRBV19 to TRBJ2-7; D might be TRBD1 (7 bases). V shed 3 bases and J shed 4 bases, with 22 bases lying between them. The CDR3 is 17 residues long. The germline V gene encodes CDR1 LNHDA and CDR2 SQIVND (reference sequence). CDR3: CASSIRPRGTVLYEQYF. The CDR3 region has the DNA TGTGCCAGTAGTATCCGACCCCGCGGGACAGTCCTATACGAGCAGTACTTC. The full variable domain, its missing parts supplied by reference TRBV19 and TRBJ2-7, is DGGITQSPKYLFRKEGQNVTLSCEQNLNHDAMYWYRQDPGQGLRLIYYSQIVNDFQKGDIAEGYSVSREKKESFPLTVTSAQKNPTAFYLCASSIRPRGTVLYEQYFGPGTRLTVT.

This chain links TRBV9 with TRBJ2-1; 13 bases align to TRBD2. This CDR3 is 18 amino acids long. The V gene end was trimmed by 0 bases and the J gene end by 2 bases; junction bases not matched to a gene: 5. In germline, CDR1 is SGDLS, CDR2 YYNGEE. For the CDR3, the DNA is TGTGCCAGCAGCGTAGGGCTCGGGACTAGCGGGGCCTACAATGAGCAGTTCTTC. Its protein is CASSVGLGTSGAYNEQFF.